This T cell receptor beta chain was documented in a study of shared T cell receptors in the human thymus. With 7 bases removed from V and 4 bases from J, the gap between germline ends came to 11 bases. Germline CDR1 is MNHEY and CDR2 is SMNVEV (reference sequence). The CDR3 spans 12 residues. Only in-frame clones appear in the TCRdb table, and some are missing; sequencing was by immunoSEQ multiplex PCR. Seen here are about 400,000 clones, approximately 95% observed once, and the top ten hold approximately 0.02%. This clonotype was sampled from a human donor. Sequencing was performed on thymocytes. The chain couples TRBV27 to TRBJ2-7; D unresolved. The CDR3 region is CASKGPFYEQYF. CDR3 bases: TGTGCCAGCAAAGGACCCTTTTACGAGCAGTACTTC.